The sequence of this T cell receptor beta chain was determined in a study of shared clonotypes between healthy human individuals. Broader study findings: With several donors compared, around 5% of naive CD4 clonotypes were shared. Estimated clonotype richness was generally higher in naive than memory subsets.

The sample holds a few counts of this clone. The target antigen is unknown. Naive CD8 populations comprised CD45RO-negative cells positively selected for CCR7, excluding terminally differentiated effector memory CD45RA+ cells. The run depth of the assay was deep. It was around 220 ng DNA, tens of thousands of T cell genomes, that sorted-subset replicate PCRs used. Generated by immunoSEQ multiplex PCR, the TCRdb table keeps only in-frame clones and is missing some. The table has roughly 2.1 million clones, 90% to 95% seen once. The V and J ends lost 0 bases and 5 bases respectively, with 10 bases between them. The length of the CDR3 is 14 residues. Germline CDR1 MGHRA, CDR2 YSYEKL.

The sample consisted of naive CD8+ T cells from PBMCs. This clonotype originated in a man aged 18-30 years in good health. Some clones in this sample may be carry-over from other donors' samples. This rearrangement joins TRBV4-1 to TRBJ1-1; D remains unclear. The DNA for the CDR3 is TGCGCCAGCAGCCAAGAGGTAGGCGGGACTGAAGCTTTCTTT. Translated, it gives CASSQEVGGTEAFF.